One sample yielded the 2 T cell receptor beta chains listed below, sequenced in a study of beta chain features in type 1 diabetes. Expressed TCRB transcripts were sequenced because the isolated RNA had all been reverse transcribed beforehand. Clones were sequenced by immunoSEQ multiplex PCR, and TCRdb holds only the in-frame ones, with some missing. The sample carries around 500,000 clones, more than 9.5% recorded once. The sample taken for sequencing was naive CD4+ T cells from blood. The receptors stem from a young woman in good health.

The J gene is TRBJ2-7, the V gene TRBV10-3; possible D gene TRBD1, 5 bases. This CDR3 has 12 amino acids. Germline V gives CDR1 ENHRY, CDR2 SYGVKD. Deletions cut 5 bases from V and 3 bases from J, with 8 bases between. CDR3 nucleotides: TGTGCCATCAGTCCAGGGAACTACGAGCAGTACGTC. It is translated as CAISPGNYEQYV.

This clone was counted at least ten times. This sequence joins TRBV30 and TRBJ2-7; TRBD1 aligns across 9 bases. This CDR3 region has 13 residues. With V trimmed by 2 bases and J by 7 bases, 6 bases remained unmatched. Germline CDR1 reads GTSNPN; CDR2 reads SVGIG (reference sequence). Here the CDR3 reads CAWSWGQGREQYF. DNA for the CDR3: TGTGCCTGGAGTTGGGGACAGGGCAGGGAGCAGTACTTC.